This TCR beta chain was profiled in a study of response to subunit inactivated influenza vaccine. General observations from the study: The authors suggested that every seasonal influenza vaccination recruits few new T cells.

TCRdb fed the RT-PCR reads into MiXCR, producing one record per CDR3 protein. The repertoire consists of fewer than 550,000 distinct CDR3 sequences, with over 25% occurring once and the leading ten covering 1.5% to 2%. This clonotype was seen ten or more times. Its antigen is unknown. This CDR3 comprises 13 residues. Per the germline V gene, CDR1 is SGHTA and CDR2 is FQGNSA. Trimming cost V 5 bases and J 3 bases; bases outside gene matches: 3. The V and J genes are TRBV7-2 and TRBJ2-5; TRBD1 matches at 7 bases. The sequenced sample was CD4+ T cells sorted from PBMCs, obtained less than 6 days after vaccination. The TCR comes from a middle-aged man who received an inactivated influenza vaccine. The CDR3 coding sequence is TGTGCCAGCAGCCTACAGGGGAAAGAGACCCAGTACTTC. As protein: CASSLQGKETQYF.